A selection of T cell receptor beta chains follows, all from one sample in a study of shared clonotypes between healthy human individuals. Some clones are missing from TCRdb's copy, which holds only in-frame ones; the method was immunoSEQ multiplex PCR. The sample lists a few hundred thousand clones; around 67% were seen once. The source material was memory CD4+ T cells sorted from blood. The receptors stem from a man aged 30 to 39 in good health. Both conserved end residues are part of each CDR3. The order of the fields is V gene, J gene, CDR3 protein.

>TRBV5-1|TRBJ1-4
CASSSAGGGKLFF
>TRBV7-9|TRBJ2-3
CASSLGGTSSNTDTQYF
>TRBV5-1|TRBJ2-1
CASSFRAMGGRGWNEQFF
>TRBV11-1|TRBJ2-2
CASSRDANTGELFF
>TRBV11-1|TRBJ2-5
CASSHVGDLQETQYF
>TRBV5-6|TRBJ2-7
CASSLGSGGYEQYF
>TRBV25-1|TRBJ2-1
CASSESRDRGRYNEQFF
>TRBV29-1|TRBJ1-1
CSVEVRRVLNTEAFF
>TRBV28|TRBJ2-7
CASSQDRPYEQYF
>TRBV6-6|TRBJ2-7
CASSWVSDYEQYF
>TRBV6-1|TRBJ1-1
CASINRGRVGEAFF
>TRBV5-1|TRBJ1-1
CASSSAEEYTEAFF
>TRBV19|TRBJ2-6
CASSIVSGPGSGANVLTF
>TRBV18|TRBJ2-7
CASSPRDRAGSEQYF
>TRBV18|TRBJ2-1
CASSGGLAGQNEQFF
>TRBV29-1|TRBJ2-2
CSVAGTLPTGELFF
>TRBV7-9|TRBJ1-6
CASRSTGLNSPLHF
>TRBV4-3|TRBJ2-2
CASSQDNSLTGELFF
>TRBV7-2|TRBJ2-1
CASSFFGGSEQFF
>TRBV5-4|TRBJ2-7
CASSSGLAGAEQYF
>TRBV6-1|TRBJ1-5
CASSESTPGSSNQPQHF
>TRBV7-7|TRBJ2-2
CASSSQLSGELFF
>TRBV28|TRBJ2-2
CASSLLGGELFF
>TRBV2|TRBJ2-5
CASSEEGKGTQYF
>TRBV11-2|TRBJ2-1
CASVSTGGSYNEQFF
>TRBV13|TRBJ2-7
CASSLTAGGVGEQYF
>TRBV5-1|TRBJ2-3
CASSLAPGGAGRVSPDMADTQYF
>TRBV6-1|TRBJ2-7
CASHPGSGYEQYF
>TRBV19|TRBJ1-3
CASRQRGIGNTIYF
>TRBV10-2|TRBJ2-1
CASSEQGRSYNEQFF
>TRBV7-8|TRBJ1-6
CASSGGLGSPLHF
>TRBV18|TRBJ2-2
CASSRGGVNTGELFF
>TRBV20-1|TRBJ1-5
CSVSEIGPQHF